Below, one TCR beta chain is given with its context. Per the germline V gene, CDR1 is SNHLY and CDR2 is FYNNEI. CDR3 length: 14 amino acids. Trimming at V came to 8 bases and at J to 2 bases, leaving 7 bases not matched to a gene. This entry belongs to a study of T cell clones after liver transplantation. Libraries were prepared by immunoSEQ multiplex PCR; TCRdb keeps only in-frame clonotypes and omits some of them. The sample consists of approximately 55,000 clones, about 64% of them appearing once. This chain links TRBV2 with TRBJ2-7; 9 nucleotides match TRBD1. This receptor was obtained from a human donor who received a liver transplant. The starting material was CD4+ T cells from blood, obtained before liver transplant. CDR3: CASVDRTGAYEQYF. CDR3 nucleotides: TGTGCCAGCGTAGATAGGACAGGGGCCTACGAGCAGTACTTC.